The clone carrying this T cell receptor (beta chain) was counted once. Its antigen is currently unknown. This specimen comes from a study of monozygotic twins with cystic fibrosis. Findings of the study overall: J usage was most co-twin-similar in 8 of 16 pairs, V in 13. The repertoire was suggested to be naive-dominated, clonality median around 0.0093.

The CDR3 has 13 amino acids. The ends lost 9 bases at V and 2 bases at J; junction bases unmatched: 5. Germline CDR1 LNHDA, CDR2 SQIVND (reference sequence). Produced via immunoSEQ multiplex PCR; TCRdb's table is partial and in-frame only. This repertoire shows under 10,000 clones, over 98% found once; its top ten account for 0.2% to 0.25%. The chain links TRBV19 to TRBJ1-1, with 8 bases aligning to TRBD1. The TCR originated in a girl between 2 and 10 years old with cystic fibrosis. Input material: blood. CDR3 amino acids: CASHGQGNTEAFF. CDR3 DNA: TGTGCCAGCCACGGACAGGGAAACACTGAAGCTTTCTTT.